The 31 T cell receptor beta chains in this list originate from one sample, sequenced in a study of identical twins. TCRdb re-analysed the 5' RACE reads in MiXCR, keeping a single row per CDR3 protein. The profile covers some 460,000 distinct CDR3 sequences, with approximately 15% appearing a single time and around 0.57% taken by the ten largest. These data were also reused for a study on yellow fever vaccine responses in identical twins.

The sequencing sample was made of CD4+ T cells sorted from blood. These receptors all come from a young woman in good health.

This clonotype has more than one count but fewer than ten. The CDR3: CASSFFSGYEQYF. CDR3 in DNA: TGTGCCAGCAGTTTTTTCTCGGGGTACGAGCAGTACTTC. The V gene is TRBV12-3 or TRBV12-4, the J gene TRBJ2-7, with TRBD2 as a possible D gene (5 bases). Trimming shortened V by 3 bases and J by 4 bases, and 10 bases separated the two germline ends. This CDR3 has 13 amino acids.

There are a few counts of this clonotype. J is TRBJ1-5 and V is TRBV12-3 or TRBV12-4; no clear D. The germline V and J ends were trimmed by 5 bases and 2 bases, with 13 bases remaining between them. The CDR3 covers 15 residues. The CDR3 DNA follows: TGTGCCAGCAGTGCCCGGGCCGGGGGCAATCAGCCCCAGCATTTT. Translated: CASSARAGGNQPQHF.

CDR3 nucleotide sequence: TGTGCCAGCAGTTTGTGGCGGGGTCCCCAAGAGACCCAGTACTTC. It yields the protein CASSLWRGPQETQYF. The rearrangement uses TRBV12-3 or TRBV12-4 and TRBJ2-5, with D possibly being TRBD2 (6 bases). V shed 3 bases and J shed 1 base, with 12 bases lying between them. The CDR3 consists of 15 residues.

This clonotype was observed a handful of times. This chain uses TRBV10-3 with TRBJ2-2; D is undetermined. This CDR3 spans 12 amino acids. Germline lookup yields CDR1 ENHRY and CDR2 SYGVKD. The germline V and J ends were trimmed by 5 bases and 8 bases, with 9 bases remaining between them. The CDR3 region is CAISTTPGELFF. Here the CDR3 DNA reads TGTGCCATCAGTACCACACCGGGGGAGCTGTTTTTT.

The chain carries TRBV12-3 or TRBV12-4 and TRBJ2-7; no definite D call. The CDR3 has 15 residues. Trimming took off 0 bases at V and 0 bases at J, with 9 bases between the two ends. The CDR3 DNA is TGTGCCAGCAGTTTAGCGCTCCACCTCTCCTACGAGCAGTACTTC. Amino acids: CASSLALHLSYEQYF.

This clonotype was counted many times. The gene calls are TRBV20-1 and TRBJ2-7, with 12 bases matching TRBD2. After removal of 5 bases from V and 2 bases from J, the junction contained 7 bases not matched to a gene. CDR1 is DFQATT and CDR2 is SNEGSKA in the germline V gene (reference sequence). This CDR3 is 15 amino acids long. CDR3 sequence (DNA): TGCAGTGCTTTCCCGACTAGCGGGAGTCCCTACGAGCAGTACTTC. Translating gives CSAFPTSGSPYEQYF.

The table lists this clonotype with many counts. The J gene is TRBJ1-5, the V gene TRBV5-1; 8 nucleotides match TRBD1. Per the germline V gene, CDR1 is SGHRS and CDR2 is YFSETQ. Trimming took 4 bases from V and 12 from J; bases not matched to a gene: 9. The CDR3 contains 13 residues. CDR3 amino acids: CASSLTQGARQHF. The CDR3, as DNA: TGCGCCAGCAGCCTAACGCAGGGGGCCCGCCAGCATTTT. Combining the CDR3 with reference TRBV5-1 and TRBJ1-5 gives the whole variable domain KAGVTQTPRYLIKTRGQQVTLSCSPISGHRSVSWYQQTPGQGLQFLFEYFSETQRNKGNFPGRFSGRQFSNSRSEMNVSTLELGDSALYLCASSLTQGARQHFGDGTRLSIL.

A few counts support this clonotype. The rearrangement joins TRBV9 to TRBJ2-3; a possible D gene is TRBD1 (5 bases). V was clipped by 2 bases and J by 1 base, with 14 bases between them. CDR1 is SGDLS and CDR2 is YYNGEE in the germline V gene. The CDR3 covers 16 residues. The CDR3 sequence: CASSVGPGSRTDTQYF. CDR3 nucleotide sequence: TGTGCCAGCAGCGTCGGGCCAGGGTCTCGCACAGATACGCAGTATTTT.

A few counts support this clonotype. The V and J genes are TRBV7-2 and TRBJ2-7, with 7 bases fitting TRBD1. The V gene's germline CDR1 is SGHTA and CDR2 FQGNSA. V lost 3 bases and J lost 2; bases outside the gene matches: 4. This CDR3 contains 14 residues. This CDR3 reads CASSLQGVPYEQYF. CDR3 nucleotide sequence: TGTGCCAGCAGCTTGCAGGGGGTTCCCTACGAGCAGTACTTC.

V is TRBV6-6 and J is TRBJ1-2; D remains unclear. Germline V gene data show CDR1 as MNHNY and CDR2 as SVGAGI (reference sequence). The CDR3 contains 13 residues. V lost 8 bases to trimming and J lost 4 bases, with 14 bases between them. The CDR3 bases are TGTGCCAGCCGCTCACAGCCGACCTATGGCTACACCTTC. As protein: CASRSQPTYGYTF.

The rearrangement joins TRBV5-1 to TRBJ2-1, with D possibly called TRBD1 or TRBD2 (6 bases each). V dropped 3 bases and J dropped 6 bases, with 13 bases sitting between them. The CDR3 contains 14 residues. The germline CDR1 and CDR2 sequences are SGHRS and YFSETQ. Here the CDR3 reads CASSWRGAPNEQFF. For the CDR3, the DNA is TGCGCCAGCAGCTGGAGGGGGGCGCCCAATGAGCAGTTCTTC.

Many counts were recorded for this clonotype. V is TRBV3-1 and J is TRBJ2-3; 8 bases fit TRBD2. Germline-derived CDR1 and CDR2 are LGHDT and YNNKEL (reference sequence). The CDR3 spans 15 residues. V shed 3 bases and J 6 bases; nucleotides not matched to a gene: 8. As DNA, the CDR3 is TGTGCCAGCAGCCACTACACTAGCGGAGAGGATACGCAGTATTTT. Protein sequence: CASSHYTSGEDTQYF.

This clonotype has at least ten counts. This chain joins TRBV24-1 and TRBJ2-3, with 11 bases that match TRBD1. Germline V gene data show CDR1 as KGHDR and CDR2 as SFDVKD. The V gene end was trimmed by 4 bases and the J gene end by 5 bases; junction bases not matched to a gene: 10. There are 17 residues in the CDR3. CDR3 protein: CATSDPRTGGAGDTQYF. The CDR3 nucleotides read TGTGCCACCAGTGACCCAAGGACAGGGGGCGCGGGAGATACGCAGTATTTT.

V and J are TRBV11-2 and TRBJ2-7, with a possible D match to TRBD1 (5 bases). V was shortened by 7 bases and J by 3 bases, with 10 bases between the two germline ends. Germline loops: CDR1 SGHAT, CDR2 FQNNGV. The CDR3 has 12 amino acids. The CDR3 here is CASKGPGYEQYF. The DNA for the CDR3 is TGTGCCAGCAAGGGGCCAGGCTACGAGCAGTACTTC.

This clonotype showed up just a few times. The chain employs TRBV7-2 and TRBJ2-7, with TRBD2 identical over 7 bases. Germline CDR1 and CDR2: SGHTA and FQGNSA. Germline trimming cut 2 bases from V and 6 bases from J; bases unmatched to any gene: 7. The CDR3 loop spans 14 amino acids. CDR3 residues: CASSLSRDYLEQYF. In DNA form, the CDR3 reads TGTGCCAGCAGCTTATCCCGGGACTACCTCGAGCAGTACTTC.

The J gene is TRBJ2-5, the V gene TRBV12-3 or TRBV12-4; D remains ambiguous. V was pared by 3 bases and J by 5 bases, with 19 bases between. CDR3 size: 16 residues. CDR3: CASSFVGRVVGETQYF. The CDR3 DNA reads TGTGCCAGCAGTTTTGTGGGCCGAGTCGTAGGGGAGACCCAGTACTTC.

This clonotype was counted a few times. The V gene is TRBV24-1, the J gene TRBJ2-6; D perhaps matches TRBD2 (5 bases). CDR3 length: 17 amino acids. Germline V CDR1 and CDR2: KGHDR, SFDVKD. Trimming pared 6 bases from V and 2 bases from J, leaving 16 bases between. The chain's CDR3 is CATSPGSWGAGANVLTF. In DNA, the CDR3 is TGTGCCACCAGTCCCGGTAGCTGGGGAGCTGGGGCCAACGTCCTGACTTTC.

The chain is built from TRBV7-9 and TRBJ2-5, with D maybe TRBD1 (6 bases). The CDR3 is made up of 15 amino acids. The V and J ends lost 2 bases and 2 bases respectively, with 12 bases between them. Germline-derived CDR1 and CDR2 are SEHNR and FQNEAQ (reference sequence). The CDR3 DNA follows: TGTGCCAGCAGCTTAACAGGGTCCGTGCAAGAGACCCAGTACTTC. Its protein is CASSLTGSVQETQYF.

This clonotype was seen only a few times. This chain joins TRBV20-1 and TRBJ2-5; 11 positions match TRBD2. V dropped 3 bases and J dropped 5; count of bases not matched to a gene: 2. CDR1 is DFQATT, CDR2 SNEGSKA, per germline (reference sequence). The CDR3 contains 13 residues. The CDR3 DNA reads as TGCAGTGCTAGGACTAGCGGGACTGAGACCCAGTACTTC. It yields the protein CSARTSGTETQYF.

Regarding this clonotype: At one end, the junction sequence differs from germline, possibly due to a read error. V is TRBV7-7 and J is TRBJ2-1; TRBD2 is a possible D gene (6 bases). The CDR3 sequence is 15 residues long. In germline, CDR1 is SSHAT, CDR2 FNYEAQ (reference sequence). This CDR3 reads CASSLEAGPYNEQFF. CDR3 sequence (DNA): TGTGCTAGCAGCTTAGAGGCGGGGCCCTACAATGAGCAGTTCTTC.

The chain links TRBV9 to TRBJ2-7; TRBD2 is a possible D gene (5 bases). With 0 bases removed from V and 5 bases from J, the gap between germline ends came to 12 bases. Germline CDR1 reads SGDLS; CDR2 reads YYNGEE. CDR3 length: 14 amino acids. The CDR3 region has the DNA TGTGCCAGCAGCGTAGAACTAGTTAGTCACGAGCAGTACTTC. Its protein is CASSVELVSHEQYF. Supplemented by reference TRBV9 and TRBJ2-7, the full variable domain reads DSGVTQTPKHLITATGQRVTLRCSPRSGDLSVYWYQQSLDQGLQFLIQYYNGEERAKGNILERFSAQQFPDLHSELNLSSLELGDSALYFCASSVELVSHEQYFGPGTRLTVT.

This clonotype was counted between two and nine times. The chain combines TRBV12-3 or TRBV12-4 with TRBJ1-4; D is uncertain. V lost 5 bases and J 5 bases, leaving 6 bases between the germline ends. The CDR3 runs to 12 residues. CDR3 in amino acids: CASSLKNEKLFF. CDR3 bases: TGTGCCAGCAGTCTTAAGAATGAAAAACTGTTTTTT.

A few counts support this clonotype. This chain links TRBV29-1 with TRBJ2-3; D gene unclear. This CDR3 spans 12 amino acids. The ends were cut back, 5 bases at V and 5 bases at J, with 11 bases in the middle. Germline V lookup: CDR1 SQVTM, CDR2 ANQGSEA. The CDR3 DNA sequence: TGCAGCGTTAAGACGGCAGGAGATACGCAGTATTTT. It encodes CSVKTAGDTQYF.

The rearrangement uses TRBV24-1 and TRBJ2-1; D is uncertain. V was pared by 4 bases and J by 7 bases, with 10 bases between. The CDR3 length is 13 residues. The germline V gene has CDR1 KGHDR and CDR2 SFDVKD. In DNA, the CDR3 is TGTGCCACCAGTGAACCCCTTCTAAATGAGCAGTTCTTC. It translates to CATSEPLLNEQFF.

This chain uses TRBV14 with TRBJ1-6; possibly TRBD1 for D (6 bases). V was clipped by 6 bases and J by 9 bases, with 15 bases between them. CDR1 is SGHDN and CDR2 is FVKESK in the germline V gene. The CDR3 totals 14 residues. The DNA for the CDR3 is TGTGCCAGCAGTCAGGGGAGGGCCCCTTCACCCCTCCACTTT. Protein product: CASSQGRAPSPLHF.

CDR3 region: CASSIARGAGGEEQYF. CDR3 DNA: TGTGCCAGTAGTATAGCCCGAGGAGCGGGAGGCGAAGAGCAGTACTTC. This sequence joins TRBV19 and TRBJ2-7, with TRBD2 matching over 9 bases. CDR1 is LNHDA, CDR2 SQIVND, per germline (reference sequence). The CDR3 runs 16 residues. J was trimmed by 7 bases and V by 1 base; bases with no gene match: 11.

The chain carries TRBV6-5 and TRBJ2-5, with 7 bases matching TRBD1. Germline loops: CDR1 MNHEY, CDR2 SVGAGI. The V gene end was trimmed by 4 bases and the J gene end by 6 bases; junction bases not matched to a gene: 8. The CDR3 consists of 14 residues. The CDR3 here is CASSSTGAQKTQYF. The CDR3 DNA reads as TGTGCCAGCAGTTCCACAGGGGCTCAAAAGACCCAGTACTTC.

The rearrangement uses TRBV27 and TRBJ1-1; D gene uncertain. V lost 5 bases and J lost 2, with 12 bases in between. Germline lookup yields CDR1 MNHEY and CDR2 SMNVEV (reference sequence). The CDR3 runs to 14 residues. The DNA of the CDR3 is TGTGCCAGCAGTGAAATGACCCGAAACACTGAAGCTTTCTTT. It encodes CASSEMTRNTEAFF.

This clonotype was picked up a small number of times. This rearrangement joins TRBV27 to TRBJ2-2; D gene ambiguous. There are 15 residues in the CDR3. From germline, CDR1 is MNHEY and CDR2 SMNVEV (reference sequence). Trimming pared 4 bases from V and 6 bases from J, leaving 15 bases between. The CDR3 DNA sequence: TGTGCCAGCAGTTCGCCGGCCTCGGGCGCCGGGGAGCTGTTTTTT. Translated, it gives CASSSPASGAGELFF.

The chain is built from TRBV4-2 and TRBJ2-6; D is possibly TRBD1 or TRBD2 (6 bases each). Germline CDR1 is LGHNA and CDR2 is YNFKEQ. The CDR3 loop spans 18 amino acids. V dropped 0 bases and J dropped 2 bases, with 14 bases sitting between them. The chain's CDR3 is CASSQEHRGVAGANVLTF. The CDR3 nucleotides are TGTGCCAGCAGCCAAGAGCATAGGGGGGTCGCTGGGGCCAACGTCCTGACTTTC.

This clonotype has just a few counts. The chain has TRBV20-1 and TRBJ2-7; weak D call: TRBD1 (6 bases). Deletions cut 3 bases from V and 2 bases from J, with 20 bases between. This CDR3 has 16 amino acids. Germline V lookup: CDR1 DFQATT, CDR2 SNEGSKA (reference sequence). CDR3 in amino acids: CSARDVKPDSAYEQYF. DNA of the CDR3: TGCAGTGCTAGGGACGTCAAACCGGACAGTGCCTACGAGCAGTACTTC.